One and the same sample provided the 4 T cell receptor beta chains below, sequenced in a study of T cell changes during pregnancy in multiple sclerosis (dated by TCRdb to the late 2010s). Libraries came from the immunoSEQ multiplex PCR assay. Imported from immuneACCESS, the table was reduced by TCRdb to in-frame sequences with V and J called. These copies leave out some clones; in studies compared against another copy, an unresolved V gene accounts for under half, and the cause of the remainder is not known. Counted in this sample were tens of thousands of clones; 80% to 90% of them appeared once. The ten largest clones represent approximately 1% of the sample. Source: peripheral blood, taken in the first trimester of pregnancy. The receptors were sampled from a female donor in good health, enrolled as a control in a pregnancy study.

The rearrangement joins TRBV4-3 to TRBJ2-3, with D possibly TRBD2 on 7 matching bases. In germline, CDR1 is LGHNA, CDR2 YSLEER. There are 18 residues in the CDR3. Trimming cost V 0 bases and J 6 bases, with 22 bases left between them. The DNA of the CDR3 is TGCGCCAGCAGCCAAGATAGCTGGCGGGGGCTCCGTTGGGATACGCAGTATTTT. It encodes CASSQDSWRGLRWDTQYF.

The chain is built from TRBV9 and TRBJ2-5; TRBD1 matches at 8 bases. CDR3 size: 16 residues. Losses at the gene ends were 4 bases for V and 4 bases for J; bases not matched to a gene: 12. Germline V gives CDR1 SGDLS, CDR2 YYNGEE. Written as DNA, the CDR3 is TGTGCCAGCAGCTCGCCCGGGACAGGAGTGACAGAGACCCAGTACTTC. It encodes CASSSPGTGVTETQYF.

This clone was observed a handful of times. V and J are TRBV7-2 and TRBJ1-5; D is possibly TRBD1 (5 bases). Germline values: CDR1 SGHTA, CDR2 FQGNSA. CDR3 size: 13 residues. Trimming took 3 bases from V and 6 from J, leaving 9 bases between them. The CDR3 loop is CASSLEGIQPQHF. In DNA, the CDR3 is TGTGCCAGCAGCTTGGAGGGGATTCAGCCCCAGCATTTT.

The chain joins TRBV5-4 to TRBJ2-3; D is unresolved. Trimming stripped 3 bases from V and 3 bases from J, with 17 bases between. The CDR3 is made up of 16 amino acids. Germline CDR1 SGHNT, CDR2 YYREEE (reference sequence). The CDR3 region has the DNA TGTGCCAGCAGCTCGGGTCCCCCTCACAATACAGATACGCAGTATTTT. It is translated as CASSSGPPHNTDTQYF.